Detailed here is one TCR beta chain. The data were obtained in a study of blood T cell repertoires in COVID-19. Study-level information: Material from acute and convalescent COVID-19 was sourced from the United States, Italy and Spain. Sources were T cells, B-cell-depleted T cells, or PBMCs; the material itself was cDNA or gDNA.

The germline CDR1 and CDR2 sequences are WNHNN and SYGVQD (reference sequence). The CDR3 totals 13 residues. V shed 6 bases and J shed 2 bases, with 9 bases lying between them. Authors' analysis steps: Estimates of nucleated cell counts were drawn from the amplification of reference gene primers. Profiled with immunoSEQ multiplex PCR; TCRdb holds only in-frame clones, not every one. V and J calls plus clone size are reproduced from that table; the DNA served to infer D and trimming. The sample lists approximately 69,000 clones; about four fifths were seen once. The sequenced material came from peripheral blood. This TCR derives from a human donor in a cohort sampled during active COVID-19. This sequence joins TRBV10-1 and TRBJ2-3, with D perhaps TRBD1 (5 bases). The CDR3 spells CASRGRDTDTQYF. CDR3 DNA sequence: TGCGCCAGCAGGGGGCGAGACACAGATACGCAGTATTTT.